Included here is one T cell receptor beta chain sequence, with context. This clone was counted a few times. The antigen it binds to is not known. No base qualities exist here, and no much larger clone lies one base off it. The CDR3 starts with the cysteine, ends with the phenylalanine, and has 13 residues. Of the read, only the CDR3 DNA is kept; its 39 bases are in frame from base 1. V was cut back by 3 bases and J by 6 bases, leaving a gap of 9 bases between them. CDR1 and CDR2, per the germline V gene (reference sequence), are MNHEY and SMNVEV. The immunoSEQ Assay, a bias-controlled multiplex PCR, was used to amplify TCRbeta CDR3 regions from genomic DNA. The original methods were these. Within the assay, amplification of reference gene primers was used to estimate how many nucleated cells each sample contained. Sequence reads were collapsed and filtered to measure the absolute abundance of every unique TCRbeta CDR3 rearrangement. For each sample, productive Simpson clonality was calculated by taking the square root of Simpson's diversity index across productive rearrangements. Held by TCRdb, this immuneACCESS table contains in-frame sequences only and omits some clones. Under half of the omission traces to an unresolved V gene where checked; the cause of the rest is unknown. V, J and clone size are those of that table, while D and trimming were read from the DNA. The sample table shows 37,000 or so clones, and 70% to 80% are seen once. The top ten clonotypes cover approximately 1.9% of the sample.

The data are from a study of blood T cell repertoires in COVID-19 (dated by TCRdb to between 2020 and 2021). With respect to the entire study: Samples covering the acute and convalescent phases of COVID-19 were provided by collaborators in the United States, Italy and Spain. The prospective study material was composed of cDNA or gDNA derived from T cells, B-cell-depleted T cells, or PBMCs. The dataset comprised deeply sampled blood TCRbeta repertoires from subjects exposed to, actively infected with, or recovered from COVID-19. The repertoires were made available in a free public database intended to serve as a resource for research on the immune response to SARS-CoV-2. The samples were drawn from the first 160 participants of the ongoing ImmuneRACE study and from 1,200 or so subjects provided by 6 global collaborators. A de-identified subject ID, COVID-19 status, age in years and sex were almost always included in the sample metadata. Where available, HLA class I and class II types were obtained from metadata supplied by the sample provider rather than from assay-based typing.

Paper-wide results and their limitations: The amount of clinical and demographic metadata varied by source and participant and was provided uncurated.

Each collaborating institution followed its own protocols to collect whole blood in K2EDTA tubes. Collaborator samples were shipped for TCRbeta analysis as frozen whole blood, isolated PBMCs, or DNA extracted from either sample type. The source material was peripheral blood. The V and J genes are TRBV27 and TRBJ2-1; tentative D gene TRBD1, with 6 bases matching. The TCR was taken from a man in his 60s with active COVID-19. The CDR3 has the sequence CASSFGTPNEQFF. The bases read TGTGCCAGCAGTTTTGGGACACCCAATGAGCAGTTCTTC.